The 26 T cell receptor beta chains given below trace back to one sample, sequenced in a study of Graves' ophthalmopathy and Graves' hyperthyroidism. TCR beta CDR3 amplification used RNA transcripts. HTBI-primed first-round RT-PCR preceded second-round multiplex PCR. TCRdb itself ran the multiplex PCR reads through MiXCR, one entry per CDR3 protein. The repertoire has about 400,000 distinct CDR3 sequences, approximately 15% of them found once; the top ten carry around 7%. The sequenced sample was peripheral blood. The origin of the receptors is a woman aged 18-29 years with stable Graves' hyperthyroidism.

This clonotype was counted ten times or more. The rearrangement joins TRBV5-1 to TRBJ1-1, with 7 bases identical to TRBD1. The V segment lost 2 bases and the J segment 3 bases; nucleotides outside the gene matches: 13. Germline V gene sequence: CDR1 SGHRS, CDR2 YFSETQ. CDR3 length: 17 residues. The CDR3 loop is CASSFTGAPVLDTEAFF. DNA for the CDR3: TGCGCCAGCAGCTTCACAGGGGCCCCCGTATTGGACACTGAAGCTTTCTTT.

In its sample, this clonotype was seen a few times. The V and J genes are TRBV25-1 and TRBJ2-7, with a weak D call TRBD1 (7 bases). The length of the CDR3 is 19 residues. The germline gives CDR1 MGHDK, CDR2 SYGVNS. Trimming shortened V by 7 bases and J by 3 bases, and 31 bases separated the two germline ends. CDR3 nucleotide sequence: TGTGCCAGCACCCCCCCCATGAGGAGGGGGCGAGGATTATTCTACGAGCAGTACTTC. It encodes CASTPPMRRGRGLFYEQYF.

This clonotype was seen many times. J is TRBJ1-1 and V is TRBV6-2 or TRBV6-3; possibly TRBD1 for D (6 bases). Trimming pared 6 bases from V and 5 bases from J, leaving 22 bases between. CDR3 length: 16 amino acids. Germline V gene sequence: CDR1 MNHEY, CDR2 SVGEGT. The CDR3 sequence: CASRSMDPGVGTEAFF. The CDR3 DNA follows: TGTGCCAGCAGATCAATGGACCCAGGGGTTGGAACTGAAGCTTTCTTT.

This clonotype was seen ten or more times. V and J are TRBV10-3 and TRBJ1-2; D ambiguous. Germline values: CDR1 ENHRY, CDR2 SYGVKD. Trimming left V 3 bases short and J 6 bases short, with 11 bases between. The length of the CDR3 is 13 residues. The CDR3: CAISEKGADGYTF. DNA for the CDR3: TGTGCCATCAGTGAAAAGGGTGCTGATGGCTACACCTTC.

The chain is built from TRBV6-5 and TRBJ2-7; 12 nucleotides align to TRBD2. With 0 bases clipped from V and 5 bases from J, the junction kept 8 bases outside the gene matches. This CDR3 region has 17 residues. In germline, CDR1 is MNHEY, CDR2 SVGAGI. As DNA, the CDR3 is TGTGCCAGCAGTTACTCGGTCTGGACTAGCGGGACCGACGAGCAGTACTTC. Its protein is CASSYSVWTSGTDEQYF.

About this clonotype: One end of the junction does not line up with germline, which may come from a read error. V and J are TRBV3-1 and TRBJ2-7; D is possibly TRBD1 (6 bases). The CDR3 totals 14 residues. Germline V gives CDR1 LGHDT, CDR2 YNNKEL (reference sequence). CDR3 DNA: TGTGCCAGCAGCCGGGACATAGGACGGTACGAGCAGTGCTTC. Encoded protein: CASSRDIGRYEQCF.

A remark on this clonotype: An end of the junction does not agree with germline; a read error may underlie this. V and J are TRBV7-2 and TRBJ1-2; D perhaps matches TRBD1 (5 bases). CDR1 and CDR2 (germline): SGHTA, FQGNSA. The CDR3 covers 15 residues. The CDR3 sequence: CASSSLSALGGSDSF. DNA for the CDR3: TGTGCCAGCAGCTCGTTAAGCGCCTTGGGGGGAAGCGATTCCTTC.

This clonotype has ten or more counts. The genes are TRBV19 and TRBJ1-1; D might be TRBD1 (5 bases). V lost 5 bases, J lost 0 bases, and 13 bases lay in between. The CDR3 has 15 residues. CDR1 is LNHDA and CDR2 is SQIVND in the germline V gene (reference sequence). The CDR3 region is CASSWRTILNTEAFF. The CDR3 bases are TGTGCCAGTAGTTGGCGGACAATATTGAACACTGAAGCTTTCTTT.

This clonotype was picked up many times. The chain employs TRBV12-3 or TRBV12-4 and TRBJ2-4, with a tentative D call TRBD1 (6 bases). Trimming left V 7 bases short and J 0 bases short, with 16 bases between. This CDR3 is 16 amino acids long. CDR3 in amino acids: CASTLGQTLAKNIQYF. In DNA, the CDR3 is TGTGCCAGCACCCTAGGACAGACCCTAGCCAAAAACATTCAGTACTTC.

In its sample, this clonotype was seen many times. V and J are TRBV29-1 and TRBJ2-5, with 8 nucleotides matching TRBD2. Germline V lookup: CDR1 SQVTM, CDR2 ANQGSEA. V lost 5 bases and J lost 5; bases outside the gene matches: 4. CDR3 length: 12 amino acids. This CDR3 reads CSVSGGAETQYF. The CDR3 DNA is TGCAGCGTTTCCGGGGGGGCTGAGACCCAGTACTTC.

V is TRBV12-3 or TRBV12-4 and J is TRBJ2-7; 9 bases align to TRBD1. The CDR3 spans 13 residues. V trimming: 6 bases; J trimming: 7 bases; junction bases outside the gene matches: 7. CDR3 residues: CASSGGQGTEQYF. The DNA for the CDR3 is TGTGCCAGCAGCGGCGGACAGGGGACTGAGCAGTACTTC.

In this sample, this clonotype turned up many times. The CDR3 here is CASSRRDTEAFF. CDR3 coding DNA: TGTGCCAGCAGTCGCCGGGACACTGAAGCTTTCTTT. The chain recombines TRBV6-1 with TRBJ1-1; unclear D gene. V was pared by 5 bases and J by 3 bases, with 7 bases between. CDR3 length: 12 residues. Germline V gives CDR1 MNHNS, CDR2 SASEGT.

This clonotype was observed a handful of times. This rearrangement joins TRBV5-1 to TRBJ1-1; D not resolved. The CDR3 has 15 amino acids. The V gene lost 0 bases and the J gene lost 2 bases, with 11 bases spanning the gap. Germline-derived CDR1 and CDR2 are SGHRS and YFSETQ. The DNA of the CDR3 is TGCGCCAGCAGCTTGGTGCCGGGTATCAACACTGAAGCTTTCTTT. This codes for CASSLVPGINTEAFF.

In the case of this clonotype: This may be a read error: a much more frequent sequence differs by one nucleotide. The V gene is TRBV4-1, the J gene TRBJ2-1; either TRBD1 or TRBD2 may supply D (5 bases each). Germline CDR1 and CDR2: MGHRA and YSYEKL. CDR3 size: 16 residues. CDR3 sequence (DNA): TGCGCCAGCAGCCAAGACCCAGGGAGTGGAGGAGAGACCAAGTACTTC. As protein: CASSQDPGSGGETKYF.

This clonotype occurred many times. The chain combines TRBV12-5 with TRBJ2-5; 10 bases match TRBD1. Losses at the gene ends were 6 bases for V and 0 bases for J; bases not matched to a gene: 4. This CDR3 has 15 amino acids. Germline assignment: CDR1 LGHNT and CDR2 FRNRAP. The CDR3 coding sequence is TGTGCTAGTGGACCGGGACAGGGGTACCAAGAGACCCAGTACTTC. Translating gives CASGPGQGYQETQYF.

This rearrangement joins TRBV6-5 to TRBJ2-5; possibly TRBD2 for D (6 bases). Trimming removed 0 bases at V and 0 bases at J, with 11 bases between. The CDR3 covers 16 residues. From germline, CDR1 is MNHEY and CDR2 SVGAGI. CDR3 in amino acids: CASSYSWGRNQETQYF. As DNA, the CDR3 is TGTGCCAGCAGTTACTCTTGGGGGAGGAACCAAGAGACCCAGTACTTC.

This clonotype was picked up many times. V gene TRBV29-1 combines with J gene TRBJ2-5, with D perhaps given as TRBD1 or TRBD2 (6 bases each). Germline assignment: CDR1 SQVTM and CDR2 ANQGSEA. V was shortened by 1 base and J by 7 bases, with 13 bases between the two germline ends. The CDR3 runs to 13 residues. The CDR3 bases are TGCAGCGTTGAAGGGGGGGCGCGGGGGACCCAGTACTTC. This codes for CSVEGGARGTQYF.

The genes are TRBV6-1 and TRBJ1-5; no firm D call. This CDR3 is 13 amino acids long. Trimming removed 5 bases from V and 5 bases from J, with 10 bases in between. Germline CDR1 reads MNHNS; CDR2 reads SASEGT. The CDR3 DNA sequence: TGTGCCAGCAGTCGAGGTGGTTATCAGCCCCAGCATTTT. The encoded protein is CASSRGGYQPQHF.

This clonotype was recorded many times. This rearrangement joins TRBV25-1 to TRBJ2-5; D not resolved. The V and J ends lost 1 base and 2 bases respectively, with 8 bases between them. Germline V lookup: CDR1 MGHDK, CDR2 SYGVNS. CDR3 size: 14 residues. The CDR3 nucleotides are TGTGCCAGCAGTGAATGGGTGCAACAAGAGACCCAGTACTTC. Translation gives CASSEWVQQETQYF.

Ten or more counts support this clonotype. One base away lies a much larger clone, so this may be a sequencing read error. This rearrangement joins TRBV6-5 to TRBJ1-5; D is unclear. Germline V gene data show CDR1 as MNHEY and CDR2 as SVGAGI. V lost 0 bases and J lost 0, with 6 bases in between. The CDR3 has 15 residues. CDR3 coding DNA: TGTGCCAGCAGTTACTCGACCGCTAGCAATCAGCCCCAGCATTTT. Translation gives CASSYSTASNQPQHF.

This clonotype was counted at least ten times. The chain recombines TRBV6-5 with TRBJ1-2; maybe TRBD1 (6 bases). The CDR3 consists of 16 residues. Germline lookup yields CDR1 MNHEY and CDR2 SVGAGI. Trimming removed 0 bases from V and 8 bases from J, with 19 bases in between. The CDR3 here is CASSYSGMDSPMGYTF. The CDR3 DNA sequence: TGTGCCAGCAGTTACTCAGGCATGGACAGCCCTATGGGCTACACCTTC.

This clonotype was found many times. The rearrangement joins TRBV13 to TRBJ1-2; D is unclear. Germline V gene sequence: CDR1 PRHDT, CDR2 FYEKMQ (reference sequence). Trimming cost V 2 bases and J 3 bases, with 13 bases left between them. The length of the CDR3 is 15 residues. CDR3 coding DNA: TGTGCCAGCAGCTTATTGCCGGAGAGGGACTATGGCTACACCTTC. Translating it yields CASSLLPERDYGYTF. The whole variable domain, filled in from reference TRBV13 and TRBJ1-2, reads AAGVIQSPRHLIKEKRETATLKCYPIPRHDTVYWYQQGPGQDPQFLISFYEKMQSDKGSIPDRFSAQQFSDYHSELNMSSLELGDSALYFCASSLLPERDYGYTFGSGTRLTVV.

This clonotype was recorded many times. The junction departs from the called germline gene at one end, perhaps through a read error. CDR3: CASSLGGPQETQHF. CDR3 in DNA: TGTGCCAGCAGTTTAGGGGGGCCTCAAGAGACCCAGCACTTC. The rearrangement uses TRBV12-3 or TRBV12-4 and TRBJ2-5; D is possibly TRBD1 (6 bases). The CDR3 totals 14 residues.

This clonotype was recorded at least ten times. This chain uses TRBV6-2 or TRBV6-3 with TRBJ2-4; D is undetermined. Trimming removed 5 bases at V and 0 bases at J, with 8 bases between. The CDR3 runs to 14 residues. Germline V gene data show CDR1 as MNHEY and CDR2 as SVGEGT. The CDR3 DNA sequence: TGTGCCAGCAGTGAGCAGGTAGCCAAAAACATTCAGTACTTC. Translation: CASSEQVAKNIQYF.

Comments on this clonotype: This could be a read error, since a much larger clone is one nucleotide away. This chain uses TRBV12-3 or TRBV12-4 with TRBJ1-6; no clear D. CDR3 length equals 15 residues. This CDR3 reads CTSSLSQLYNSPLHF. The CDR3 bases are TGTACCAGCAGTTTAAGTCAGCTCTATAATTCACCCCTCCACTTT.

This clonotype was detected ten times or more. The CDR3 protein is CASSLDLWGYNYGYTF. In DNA form, the CDR3 reads TGTGCCAGCAGCTTAGATCTTTGGGGGTACAACTATGGCTACACCTTC. This sequence joins TRBV13 and TRBJ1-2; possibly TRBD1 for D (5 bases). CDR1 is PRHDT and CDR2 is FYEKMQ in the germline V gene (reference sequence). With 1 base removed from V and 2 bases from J, the gap between germline ends came to 14 bases. The CDR3 covers 16 residues.